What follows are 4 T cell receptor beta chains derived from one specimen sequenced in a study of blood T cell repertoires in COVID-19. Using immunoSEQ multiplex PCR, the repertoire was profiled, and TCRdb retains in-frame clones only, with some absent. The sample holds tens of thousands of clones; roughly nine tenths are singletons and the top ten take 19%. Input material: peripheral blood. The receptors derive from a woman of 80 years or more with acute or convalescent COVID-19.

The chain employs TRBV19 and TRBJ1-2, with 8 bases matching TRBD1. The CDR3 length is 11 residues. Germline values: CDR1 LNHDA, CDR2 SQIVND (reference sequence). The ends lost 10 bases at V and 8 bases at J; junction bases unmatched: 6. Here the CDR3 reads CATWTGSGYTF. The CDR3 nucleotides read TGTGCCACCTGGACAGGGAGCGGCTACACCTTC.

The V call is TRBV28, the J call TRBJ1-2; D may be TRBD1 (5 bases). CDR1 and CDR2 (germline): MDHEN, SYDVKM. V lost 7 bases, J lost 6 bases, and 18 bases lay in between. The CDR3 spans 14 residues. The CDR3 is CASTYSLGLDGYTF. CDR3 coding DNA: TGTGCCAGCACCTATTCGTTGGGGCTGGATGGCTACACCTTC.

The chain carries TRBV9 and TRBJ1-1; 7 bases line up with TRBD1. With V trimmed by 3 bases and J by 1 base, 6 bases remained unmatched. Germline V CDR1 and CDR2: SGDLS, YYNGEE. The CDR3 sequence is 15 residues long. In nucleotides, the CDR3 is TGTGCCAGCAGCGCATCAGGGGGAGAGAACACTGAAGCTTTCTTT. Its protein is CASSASGGENTEAFF.

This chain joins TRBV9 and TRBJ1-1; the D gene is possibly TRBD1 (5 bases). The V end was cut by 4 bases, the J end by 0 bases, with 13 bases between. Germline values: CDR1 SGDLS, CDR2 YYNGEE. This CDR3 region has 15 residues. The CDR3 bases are TGTGCCAGCAGCCCCGCGGGGCTGATGAACACTGAAGCTTTCTTT. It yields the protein CASSPAGLMNTEAFF.